This note documents a single TCR beta chain sequence. What it binds is unknown. A much more abundant neighbour one base away suggests this may be a read error. RNA transcripts yielded amplified TCR beta CDR3 regions. The primer set for the first-round RT-PCR of the TCR CDR3 was HTBI. TCRdb recomputed calls from the multiplex PCR reads with MiXCR, one row per CDR3 protein. The sample has under 350,000 distinct CDR3 sequences, about 17% seen once. This sample was taken from a study of T cells in Graves' hyperthyroidism and ophthalmopathy. Study details: Upon initial diagnosis and before any treatment, peripheral blood was collected.

Uncontrolled infection, other autoimmune disease, pregnancy or lactation led to exclusion. Diagnosing involved the use of clinical symptoms, serum thyroxine and TRAb, thyroid ultrasound and orbital computed tomography. Germline lookup yields CDR1 SNHLY and CDR2 FYNNEI. The CDR3 runs to 13 residues. Notes on the study in general: Blood also showed most of the thyroid clonotypes that were expanded above 0.001.

This sequence joins TRBV2 and TRBJ1-5; D gene unclear. Sequences were obtained from blood. The source is a woman aged 55-69 years with Graves' ophthalmopathy. CDR3 residues: CASIQNSNQPRHF. The CDR3 DNA reads as TGTGCCAGCATACAGAATAGCAATCAGCCCCGGCATTTT. The variable domain in full, completed from reference TRBV2 and TRBJ1-5, reads EPEVTQTPSHQVTQMGQEVILRCVPISNHLYFYWYRQILGQKVEFLVSFYNNEISEKSEIFDDQFSVERPDGSNFTLKIRSTKLEDSAMYFCASIQNSNQPRHFGDGTRLSIL.